These 14 T cell receptor beta chains came from one sample sequenced in a study of blood T cell repertoires in COVID-19. Libraries were prepared by immunoSEQ multiplex PCR; TCRdb keeps only in-frame clonotypes and omits some of them. The sample lists just under 350,000 clones; around 87% were seen once. Sequencing was done on a sample of peripheral blood. The receptors here all came from a woman between 45 and 65 years old with COVID-19, enrolled during active disease.

This chain joins TRBV5-1 and TRBJ1-2; TRBD1 agrees at 8 bases. The germline CDR1 and CDR2 sequences are SGHRS and YFSETQ. The junction had 4 bases not matched to a gene; V was cut back by 2 bases and J by 4 bases. The CDR3 consists of 14 residues. CDR3 loop: CASSFLTGAYGYTF. As DNA, the CDR3 is TGCGCCAGCAGCTTCTTGACAGGGGCCTATGGCTACACCTTC. Full variable domain (remainder filled in from reference TRBV5-1 and TRBJ1-2): KAGVTQTPRYLIKTRGQQVTLSCSPISGHRSVSWYQQTPGQGLQFLFEYFSETQRNKGNFPGRFSGRQFSNSRSEMNVSTLELGDSALYLCASSFLTGAYGYTFGSGTRLTVV.

This rearrangement joins TRBV18 to TRBJ2-7; 11 bases line up with TRBD1. CDR3 size: 16 residues. J gave up 6 bases and V 1 base, and 8 bases lay outside the gene matches. The V gene's germline CDR1 is KGHSH and CDR2 LQKENI. CDR3 DNA sequence: TGTGCCAGCTCACCACTCGGGGCGGGACAGGGGGGCGAGCAGTACTTC. Protein product: CASSPLGAGQGGEQYF.

The chain joins TRBV6-5 to TRBJ2-2; 12 positions match TRBD2. Germline lookup yields CDR1 MNHEY and CDR2 SVGAGI. Losses at the gene ends were 6 bases for V and 6 bases for J; bases not matched to a gene: 5. This CDR3 contains 15 residues. As DNA, the CDR3 is TGTGCCAGCAGATTTACTAGCGGGAGGTCCGGGGAGCTGTTTTTT. Translating gives CASRFTSGRSGELFF.

This chain links TRBV27 with TRBJ1-5, with 11 bases identical to TRBD1. Germline CDR1 and CDR2: MNHEY and SMNVEV (reference sequence). Trimming at V came to 5 bases and at J to 0 bases, leaving 6 bases not matched to a gene. This CDR3 is built from 17 residues. For the CDR3, the DNA is TGTGCCAGCAGTCCCGGGACAGGGGGGCCTAGCAATCAGCCCCAGCATTTT. Translation: CASSPGTGGPSNQPQHF.

Here the CDR3 DNA reads TGTGCCAGCAGCCTCCATCGGGCGGGGGTTCCTGGAAACACCATATATTTT. Protein: CASSLHRAGVPGNTIYF. The J gene is TRBJ1-3, the V gene TRBV7-2; D might be TRBD1 (5 bases). This CDR3 is built from 17 residues. Trimming took off 5 bases at V and 2 bases at J, with 19 bases between the two ends. Germline V gene lookup returns CDR1 SGHTA and CDR2 FQGNSA.

The chain employs TRBV7-2 and TRBJ2-2, with TRBD2 matching 11 bases. J lost 6 bases, V lost 3 bases, and 6 bases had no gene match. Germline-derived CDR1 and CDR2 are SGHTA and FQGNSA. This CDR3 has 16 residues. The CDR3 nucleotides are TGTGCCAGCAGCTTTTCGCAACTAGCGGGAGCCGGGGAGCTGTTTTTT. It yields the protein CASSFSQLAGAGELFF.

The rearrangement joins TRBV7-2 to TRBJ2-5; 10 positions match TRBD1. Germline CDR1 and CDR2: SGHTA and FQGNSA. The CDR3 spans 15 residues. V shed 2 bases and J 1 base; nucleotides not matched to a gene: 1. The CDR3 nucleotides are TGTGCCAGCAGCTTAAGGGACAGGGGCCAAGAGACCCAGTACTTC. Its protein product is CASSLRDRGQETQYF. The full variable domain, its missing parts supplied by reference TRBV7-2 and TRBJ2-5, is GAGVSQSPSNKVTEKGKDVELRCDPISGHTALYWYRQSLGQGLEFLIYFQGNSAPDKSGLPSDRFSAERTGGSVSTLTIQRTQQEDSAVYLCASSLRDRGQETQYFGPGTRLLVL.

V is TRBV2 and J is TRBJ2-7; a weak D match, TRBD2 (6 bases). V lost 2 bases and J 6 bases, leaving 17 bases between the germline ends. The CDR3 spans 15 residues. The germline V gene has CDR1 SNHLY and CDR2 FYNNEI. CDR3 nucleotide sequence: TGTGCCAGCAGTGAAATGTCAGGAGGGCCGGTCGAGCAGTACTTC. As protein: CASSEMSGGPVEQYF. The variable domain in full, with the rest retrieved from reference TRBV2 and TRBJ2-7, is EPEVTQTPSHQVTQMGQEVILRCVPISNHLYFYWYRQILGQKVEFLVSFYNNEISEKSEIFDDQFSVERPDGSNFTLKIRSTKLEDSAMYFCASSEMSGGPVEQYFGPGTRLTVT.

This chain links TRBV5-5 with TRBJ2-3, with D maybe TRBD2 (6 bases). The CDR3 length is 15 residues. V gave up 4 bases and J gave up 5 bases, with 17 bases separating them. Germline V lookup: CDR1 SGHKS, CDR2 YYEKEE (reference sequence). CDR3 DNA sequence: TGTGCCAGCAGCCCTCCGCGCGGGGCTAAAGATACGCAGTATTTT. Translation gives CASSPPRGAKDTQYF.

The gene calls are TRBV27 and TRBJ2-7; 8 bases fit TRBD2. Trimming removed 2 bases from V and 2 bases from J; junction bases left unmatched: 2. The CDR3 totals 14 residues. The germline gives CDR1 MNHEY, CDR2 SMNVEV (reference sequence). The CDR3: CASSLGLATYEQYF. DNA of the CDR3: TGTGCCAGCAGTTTAGGACTAGCCACCTACGAGCAGTACTTC.

The rearrangement joins TRBV3-1 (or the pseudogene TRBV3-2) to TRBJ2-6, with D possibly TRBD2 on 6 matching bases. The CDR3 length is 16 residues. Germline V gene data show CDR1 as LGHDT and CDR2 as YNNKEL (reference sequence). Trimming took 4 bases from V and 4 from J, leaving 14 bases between them. The CDR3 nucleotides read TGTGCCAGCAGCCCCCCCCGGGGGTCCGGGGCCAACGTCCTGACTTTC. Its translation is CASSPPRGSGANVLTF.

CDR3 loop: CASTSGGSTDTQYF. The CDR3 nucleotides read TGTGCCAGCACCTCAGGGGGAAGCACAGATACGCAGTATTTT. The chain links TRBV5-4 to TRBJ2-3; 7 bases match TRBD1. V lost 6 bases and J lost 0; bases outside the gene matches: 4. Germline CDR1 is SGHNT and CDR2 is YYREEE (reference sequence). The CDR3 runs 14 residues.

The gene calls are TRBV7-9 and TRBJ2-5; 7 bases fit TRBD2. There are 13 residues in the CDR3. V lost 3 bases to trimming and J lost 5 bases; unmatched junction nucleotides: 3. The germline V gene encodes CDR1 SEHNR and CDR2 FQNEAQ (reference sequence). The CDR3 spells CASSFWEGETQYF. The CDR3, as DNA: TGTGCCAGCAGCTTTTGGGAGGGGGAGACCCAGTACTTC.

The rearrangement links TRBV29-1 to TRBJ2-5; the D is unclear. V gave up 4 bases and J gave up 1 base, with 10 bases separating them. The CDR3 covers 13 residues. CDR1 and CDR2 (germline): SQVTM, ANQGSEA. The chain's CDR3 is CSVALNLQETQYF. The CDR3 DNA reads as TGCAGCGTTGCGCTAAACCTCCAAGAGACCCAGTACTTC.